The entry below gives a single TCR beta chain sequence along with its context. The antigen is unknown. This CDR3 region has 15 residues. J lost 5 bases, V lost 3 bases, and 7 bases had no gene match. The germline gives CDR1 SGHAT, CDR2 FQNNGV. This record comes from a study of CD8+ T cells in alopecia areata. Whole-study findings and limits: Sharing of TCRs across patients appeared less clear than in mice, possibly for HLA-related reasons.

Lesional scalp tissue (obtained by punch biopsy) and peripheral blood were collected from alopecia areata patients. cDNA prepared by RNA extraction and subsequent reverse transcription served as the template for sequencing. The table came from immunoSEQ multiplex PCR; TCRdb's copy has only in-frame clones and leaves some out. This table has some 7,000 clones, 67% appearing once. The chain couples TRBV11-2 to TRBJ2-3; 8 bases fit TRBD1. This clonotype originated in a human donor with alopecia areata. Sequencing used skin, obtained at week 0. As DNA, the CDR3 is TGTGCCAGCAGCTTGGTGGACAGGGCTCAAGATACGCAGTATTTT. As protein: CASSLVDRAQDTQYF.